Listed below are T cell receptor beta chains from one sample, sequenced in a study of T cell responses to AZD1222 COVID-19 vaccine. Profiling relied on immunoSEQ multiplex PCR, and the TCRdb table lists in-frame clones only, not all of them. This sample has about 78,000 clones, with approximately 91% found just once. Specimen: peripheral blood, collected on day 0 of MenACWY control vaccination. The source of these receptors is an adult in good health. The CDR3 runs from the conserved cysteine through the conserved F or W. A D gene is named only where the DNA matches it firmly. Expanded clones are given a class, and other clones once, few, many or no size at all.

V: TRBV15; size: .; J: TRBJ1-5; D: .; CDR3: CATSSGLGDQPQHF; DNA: TGTGCCACCAGCAGCGGCCTAGGAGATCAGCCCCAGCATTTT
V: TRBV9; size: once; J: TRBJ1-5; D: .; CDR3: CASSVGNSNQPQHF; DNA: TGTGCCAGCAGCGTAGGGAATAGCAATCAGCCCCAGCATTTT
V: TRBV5-8; size: .; J: TRBJ1-2; D: .; CDR3: CASSSTPFKSNYGYTF; DNA: TGTGCCAGCAGCTCAACCCCCTTCAAGTCTAACTATGGCTACACCTTC
V: TRBV3-1/TRBV3-2; size: .; J: TRBJ1-2; D: .; CDR3: CASSHHDRNYGYTF; DNA: TGTGCCAGCAGCCACCATGACCGAAACTATGGCTACACCTTC
V: TRBV27; size: .; J: TRBJ2-7; D: .; CDR3: CASSLVLGSSYEQYF; DNA: TGTGCCAGCAGTTTAGTTTTGGGGAGCTCCTACGAGCAGTACTTC
V: TRBV7-2; size: .; J: TRBJ2-7; D: TRBD1; CDR3: CASSSPGTGSYEQYF; DNA: TGTGCCAGCAGCTCACCCGGGACAGGGAGTTACGAGCAGTACTTC
V: TRBV7-2; size: .; J: TRBJ2-5; D: .; CDR3: CASSFLTGFQETQYF; DNA: TGTGCCAGCAGCTTTCTTACAGGGTTTCAAGAGACCCAGTACTTC
V: TRBV3-1/TRBV3-2; size: .; J: TRBJ2-7; D: .; CDR3: CASSQGGNYEQYF; DNA: TGTGCCAGCAGCCAGGGGGGAAACTACGAGCAGTACTTC
V: TRBV27; size: .; J: TRBJ1-5; D: .; CDR3: CATSPVDSNQPQHF; DNA: TGTGCCACTTCACCGGTGGATAGCAATCAGCCCCAGCATTTT
V: TRBV5-6; size: .; J: TRBJ1-6; D: .; CDR3: CASSPMRYNSPLHF; DNA: TGTGCCAGCAGCCCAATGCGGTATAATTCACCCCTCCACTTT
V: TRBV4-3; size: .; J: TRBJ1-1; D: .; CDR3: CASSQDRAINTEAFF; DNA: TGCGCCAGCAGCCAAGATCGTGCTATAAACACTGAAGCTTTCTTT
V: TRBV7-9; size: once; J: TRBJ2-5; D: TRBD2; CDR3: CASNRVAGNQETQYF; DNA: TGTGCCAGCAACCGGGTAGCGGGGAACCAAGAGACCCAGTACTTC
V: TRBV29-1; size: .; J: TRBJ1-5; D: TRBD1; CDR3: CSAKTGSASQPQHF; DNA: TGCAGCGCCAAGACAGGGTCCGCAAGCCAGCCCCAGCATTTT
V: TRBV3-1/TRBV3-2; size: once; J: TRBJ1-6; D: TRBD1; CDR3: CASSRTGSDSPLHF; DNA: TGTGCCAGCAGCCGGACAGGTTCGGACTCACCCCTCCACTTT
V: TRBV28; size: .; J: TRBJ1-1; D: TRBD1; CDR3: CASSPGQEANTEAFF; DNA: TGTGCCAGCAGTCCGGGACAGGAGGCGAACACTGAAGCTTTCTTT
V: TRBV6-5; size: once; J: TRBJ1-3; D: TRBD1; CDR3: CASSQDRISGNTIYF; DNA: TGTGCCAGCAGCCAGGACAGGATCTCTGGAAACACCATATATTTT
V: TRBV14; size: .; J: TRBJ2-6; D: .; CDR3: CASSQYRSSGANVLTF; DNA: TGTGCCAGCAGCCAATATAGAAGCTCTGGGGCCAACGTCCTGACTTTC
V: TRBV6-5; size: .; J: TRBJ1-1; D: .; CDR3: CASSFGHQNTEAFF; DNA: TGTGCCAGCAGTTTTGGACACCAGAACACTGAAGCTTTCTTT
V: TRBV9; size: .; J: TRBJ2-5; D: .; CDR3: CASSVASAQGETQYF; DNA: TGTGCCAGCAGCGTAGCCTCCGCGCAGGGAGAGACCCAGTACTTC
V: TRBV11-2; size: few; J: TRBJ1-3; D: .; CDR3: CASSPSSRASGNTIYF; DNA: TGTGCCAGCAGCCCGTCGTCCCGGGCCTCGGGAAACACCATATATTTT
V: TRBV6-5; size: .; J: TRBJ2-5; D: .; CDR3: CASSQTGSPEETQYF; DNA: TGTGCCAGCAGTCAGACCGGGTCTCCTGAGGAGACCCAGTACTTC